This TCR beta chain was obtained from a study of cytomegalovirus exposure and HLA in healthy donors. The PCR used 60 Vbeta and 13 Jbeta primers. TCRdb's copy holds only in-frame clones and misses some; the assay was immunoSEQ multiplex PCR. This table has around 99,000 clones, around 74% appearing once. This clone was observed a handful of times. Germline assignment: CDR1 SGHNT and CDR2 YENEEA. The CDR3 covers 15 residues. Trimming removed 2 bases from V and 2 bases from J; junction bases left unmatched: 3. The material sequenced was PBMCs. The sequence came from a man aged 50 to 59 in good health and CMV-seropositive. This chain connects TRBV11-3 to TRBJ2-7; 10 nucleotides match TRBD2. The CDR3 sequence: CASSLFSGGAYEQYF. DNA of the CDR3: TGTGCCAGCAGCTTATTCAGCGGGGGGGCCTACGAGCAGTACTTC.